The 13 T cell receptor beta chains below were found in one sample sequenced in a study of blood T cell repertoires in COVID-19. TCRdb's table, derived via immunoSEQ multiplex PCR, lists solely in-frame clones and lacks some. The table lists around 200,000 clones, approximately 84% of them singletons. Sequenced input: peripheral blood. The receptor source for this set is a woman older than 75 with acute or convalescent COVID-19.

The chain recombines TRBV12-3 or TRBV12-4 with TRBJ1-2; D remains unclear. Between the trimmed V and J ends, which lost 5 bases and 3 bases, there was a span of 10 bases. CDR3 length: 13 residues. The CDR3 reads CASSPGRDYGYTF. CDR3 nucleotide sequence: TGTGCCAGCAGTCCGGGAAGAGACTATGGCTACACCTTC.

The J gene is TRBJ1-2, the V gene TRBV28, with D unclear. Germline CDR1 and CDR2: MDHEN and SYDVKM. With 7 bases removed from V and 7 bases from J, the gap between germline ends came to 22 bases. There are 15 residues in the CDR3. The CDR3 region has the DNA TGTGCCAGCACCCCCCACCCGCCGGTTCTAAGTGGCTACACCTTC. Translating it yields CASTPHPPVLSGYTF.

The CDR3 DNA follows: TGTGCCTGGAGTCCCCTCACTGGTTCACCCCTCCACTTT. Translating it yields CAWSPLTGSPLHF. The chain employs TRBV30 and TRBJ1-6; D is undetermined. V lost 2 bases, J lost 9 bases, and 11 bases lay in between. This CDR3 has 13 residues. Germline V gene lookup returns CDR1 GTSNPN and CDR2 SVGIG (reference sequence).

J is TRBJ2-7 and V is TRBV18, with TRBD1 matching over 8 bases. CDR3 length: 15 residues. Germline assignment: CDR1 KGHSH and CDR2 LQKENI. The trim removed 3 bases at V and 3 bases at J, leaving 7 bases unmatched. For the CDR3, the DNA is TGTGCCAGCTCACCGGGACAGGTCCCAAACTACGAGCAGTACTTC. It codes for CASSPGQVPNYEQYF.

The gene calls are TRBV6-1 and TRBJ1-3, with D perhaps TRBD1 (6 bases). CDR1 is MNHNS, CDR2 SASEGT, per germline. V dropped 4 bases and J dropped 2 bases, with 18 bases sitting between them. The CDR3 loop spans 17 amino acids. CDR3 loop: CASSGRLLRTAGNTIYF. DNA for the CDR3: TGTGCCAGCAGTGGAAGGCTCCTCAGGACAGCTGGAAACACCATATATTTT.

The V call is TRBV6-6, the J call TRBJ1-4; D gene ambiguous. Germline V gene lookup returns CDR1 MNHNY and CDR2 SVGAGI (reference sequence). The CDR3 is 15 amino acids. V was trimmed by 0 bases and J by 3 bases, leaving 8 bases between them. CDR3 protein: CASSYSNAANEKLFF. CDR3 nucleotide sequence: TGTGCCAGCAGTTACTCGAATGCGGCTAATGAAAAACTGTTTTTT.

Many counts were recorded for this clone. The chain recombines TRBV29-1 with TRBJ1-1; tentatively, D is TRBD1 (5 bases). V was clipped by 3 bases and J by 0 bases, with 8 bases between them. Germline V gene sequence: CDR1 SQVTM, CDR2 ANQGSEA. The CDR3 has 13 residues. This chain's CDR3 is CSVDDSLNTEAFF. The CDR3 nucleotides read TGCAGCGTTGATGACAGCCTGAACACTGAAGCTTTCTTT.

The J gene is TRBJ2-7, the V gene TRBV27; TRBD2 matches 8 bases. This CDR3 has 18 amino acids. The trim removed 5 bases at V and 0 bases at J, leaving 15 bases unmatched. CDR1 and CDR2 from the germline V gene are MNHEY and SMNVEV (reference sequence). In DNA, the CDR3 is TGTGCCAGCAGTCTATTCCCTTTTACCGGGAGGGCCTCCTACGAGCAGTACTTC. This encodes CASSLFPFTGRASYEQYF.

CDR3 DNA sequence: TGCGCCAGCAGCAAAGAGGGTTTAGACTATGGCTACACCTTC. Encoded protein: CASSKEGLDYGYTF. V and J are TRBV5-1 and TRBJ1-2, with unresolved D. Per germline, CDR1 SGHRS and CDR2 YFSETQ. Trimming took 4 bases from V and 3 from J, leaving 13 bases between them. This CDR3 is 14 amino acids long.

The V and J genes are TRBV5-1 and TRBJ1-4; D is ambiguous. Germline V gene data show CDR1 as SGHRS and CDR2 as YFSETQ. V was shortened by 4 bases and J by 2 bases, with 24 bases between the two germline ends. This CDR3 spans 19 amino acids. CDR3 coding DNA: TGCGCCAGCAGCCCACTAATTTCGGGAGAGAGGGTCACTAATGAAAAACTGTTTTTT. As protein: CASSPLISGERVTNEKLFF.

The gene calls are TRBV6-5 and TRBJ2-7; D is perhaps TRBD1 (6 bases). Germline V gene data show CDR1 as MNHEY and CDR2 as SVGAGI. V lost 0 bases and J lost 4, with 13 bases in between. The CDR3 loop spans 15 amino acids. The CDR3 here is CASSYSIFGQYEQYF. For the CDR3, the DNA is TGTGCCAGCAGTTACTCGATCTTCGGACAGTACGAGCAGTACTTC.

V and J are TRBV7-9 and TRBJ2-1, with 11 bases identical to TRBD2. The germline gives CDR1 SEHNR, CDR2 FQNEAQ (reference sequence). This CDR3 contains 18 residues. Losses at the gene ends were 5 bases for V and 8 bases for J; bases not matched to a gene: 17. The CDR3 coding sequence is TGTGCCAGCAGCCTCCAGACCCTAGCGGGAGGACTTAGACATGAGCAGTTCTTC. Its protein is CASSLQTLAGGLRHEQFF. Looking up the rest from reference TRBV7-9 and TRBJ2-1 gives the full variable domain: DTGVSQNPRHKITKRGQNVTFRCDPISEHNRLYWYRQTLGQGPEFLTYFQNEAQLEKSRLLSDRFSAERPKGSFSTLEIQRTEQGDSAMYLCASSLQTLAGGLRHEQFFGPGTRLTVL.

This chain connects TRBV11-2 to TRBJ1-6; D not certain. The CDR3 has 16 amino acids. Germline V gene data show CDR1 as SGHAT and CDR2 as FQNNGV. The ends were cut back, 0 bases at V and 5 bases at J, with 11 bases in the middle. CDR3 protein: CASSLDLPGNNSPLHF. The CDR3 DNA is TGTGCCAGCAGCTTAGATCTCCCGGGGAATAATTCACCCCTCCACTTT.